This entry describes one T cell receptor beta chain. Its antigen is unidentified. Autoimmune disease history or systemic immunosuppression led to patients being barred. Germline V gene sequence: CDR1 SGHRS, CDR2 YFSETQ. Trimming shortened V by 4 bases and J by 1 base, and 4 bases separated the two germline ends. This CDR3 is 12 amino acids long. This entry comes from a study of OX40 agonist ivuxolimab in advanced cancers. The overall study: Patients were dosed with the agonistic anti-OX40 (CD134) antibody ivuxolimab.

Study-level points and caveats: On average, a greater number of expanded clones characterised CD8+ T cells relative to CD4+. Patients who responded partially at 0.1-3.0 mg/kg showed clonal expansion ranking among the lowest.

TCRdb's copy holds only in-frame clones and misses some; the assay was immunoSEQ multiplex PCR. The profile shows 20,000 to 25,000 clones, about 79% of them singletons. The specimen was CD4+ or CD8+ T cells sorted from blood, collected in a trial of the OX40 agonist ivuxolimab. The chain joins TRBV5-1 to TRBJ2-3; D is uncertain. This receptor was obtained from an adult with an advanced solid tumor such as melanoma, head and neck, liver or kidney cancer. The CDR3, as DNA: TGCGCCAGCAGCCCCGGCACAGATACGCAGTATTTT. It is translated as CASSPGTDTQYF.